One T cell receptor beta chain is described in this entry. As yet, its antigen is unknown. When replicate PCRs were run on sorted subsets, they used approximately 210 ng DNA, 30,000 to 35,000 T cell genomes. Some clones are missing from TCRdb's copy, which holds only in-frame ones; the method was immunoSEQ multiplex PCR. Here the sample spans about 2.2 million clones, approximately 92% being singletons. CD8 cells classed as naive were CD45RO-negative and positively selected for CCR7, excluding terminally differentiated effector memory CD45RA+ cells. Trimming removed 0 bases at V and 6 bases at J, with 11 bases between. Germline lookup yields CDR1 MNHEY and CDR2 SVGAGI. This CDR3 is 15 amino acids long. The data belong to a study of shared clonotypes between healthy human individuals. General study findings and limits: The four-donor shared clonotypes exceeded non-shared clonotypes in generation probability, with non-shared ones scoring lower.

The receptor's source is a man aged 18 to 35 in good health. Some clones in this sample may be carry-over from other donors' samples. The sequencing sample was made of naive CD8+ T cells from PBMCs. The rearrangement joins TRBV6-5 to TRBJ2-2; no clear D. CDR3 amino acids: CASSYSITIAGELFF. The CDR3 coding sequence is TGTGCCAGCAGTTACTCGATAACGATAGCCGGGGAGCTGTTTTTT.